Listed below are T cell receptor beta chains from one sample, sequenced in a study of spatial heterogeneity in lung cancer. Each CDR3 protein gets one entry after TCRdb re-called the 5' RACE reads with MiXCR. The sample has about 22,000 distinct CDR3 sequences; under 3.5% are singletons. This specimen was lung tumor tissue, taken at surgery. The source is a male donor with early-stage non-small cell lung cancer. CDR3s include the opening cysteine and the closing phenylalanine or tryptophan.

j_gene: TRBJ1-4; v_gene: TRBV12-3/TRBV12-4; CDR3aa: CASSRAIATNEKLFF
j_gene: TRBJ2-4; v_gene: TRBV9; CDR3aa: CASSAATTALILYF
j_gene: TRBJ2-2; v_gene: TRBV6-2/TRBV6-3; CDR3aa: CASSHTTGRTGELFF
j_gene: TRBJ1-5; v_gene: TRBV10-3; CDR3aa: CASRGSGQGNQPQHF
j_gene: TRBJ2-6; v_gene: TRBV5-1; CDR3aa: CASSYYSAGANVLTF
j_gene: TRBJ2-7; v_gene: TRBV6-5; CDR3aa: CASRLSGRQTYEQYF
j_gene: TRBJ1-1; v_gene: TRBV10-3; CDR3aa: CAIIGGQRDTEAFF
j_gene: TRBJ1-1; v_gene: TRBV12-3/TRBV12-4; CDR3aa: CASSLLRFGGNF
j_gene: TRBJ1-1; v_gene: TRBV7-2; CDR3aa: CASQGGSTEAFF
j_gene: TRBJ2-7; v_gene: TRBV6-5; CDR3aa: CASSYLGEQYF
j_gene: TRBJ2-3; v_gene: TRBV2; CDR3aa: CASSERRSSTDTQYF
j_gene: TRBJ2-1; v_gene: TRBV5-1; CDR3aa: CASSQTVGLAGANEQFF
j_gene: TRBJ2-3; v_gene: TRBV6-5; CDR3aa: CASSQPGLAGVAQYF
j_gene: TRBJ2-7; v_gene: TRBV19; CDR3aa: CASSIPGSPYEQYF
j_gene: TRBJ2-3; v_gene: TRBV7-9; CDR3aa: CASSWGRGAADTQYF
j_gene: TRBJ2-2; v_gene: TRBV20-1; CDR3aa: CSARGRGGTSGELFF
j_gene: TRBJ2-1; v_gene: TRBV7-9; CDR3aa: CASSSRDRANNEQFF
j_gene: TRBJ1-1; v_gene: TRBV29-1; CDR3aa: CSVGGGSLNTEAFF
j_gene: TRBJ1-5; v_gene: TRBV6-2/TRBV6-3; CDR3aa: CASSDPSNQPQHF
j_gene: TRBJ1-1; v_gene: TRBV12-3/TRBV12-4; CDR3aa: CASSSGPEAFF
j_gene: TRBJ1-1; v_gene: TRBV2; CDR3aa: CASSESVDRAVEGAKAFF
j_gene: TRBJ1-5; v_gene: TRBV18; CDR3aa: CASSPQPRTGQNQPQHF
j_gene: TRBJ2-1; v_gene: TRBV7-2; CDR3aa: CASSSHGSGSYNEQFF
j_gene: TRBJ2-3; v_gene: TRBV12-3/TRBV12-4; CDR3aa: CASSSALAGGRTDTQYF
j_gene: TRBJ2-5; v_gene: TRBV28; CDR3aa: CASSPGLAGKTQYF
j_gene: TRBJ1-1; v_gene: TRBV7-3; CDR3aa: CASSPQGDTEAFF
j_gene: TRBJ2-1; v_gene: TRBV5-1; CDR3aa: CASKLSLAGVDSYNEQFF
j_gene: TRBJ1-2; v_gene: TRBV7-3; CDR3aa: CASSRSLTGGLLF
j_gene: TRBJ2-5; v_gene: TRBV6-5; CDR3aa: CASSYSFTSTQETQYF
j_gene: TRBJ2-3; v_gene: TRBV9; CDR3aa: CASSPARPDTQYF
j_gene: TRBJ2-5; v_gene: TRBV29-1; CDR3aa: CSVAPPDSGKGETQYF
j_gene: TRBJ1-2; v_gene: TRBV6-1; CDR3aa: CASNGVCF
j_gene: TRBJ1-4; v_gene: TRBV29-1; CDR3aa: CSVLQGWYEKLFF
j_gene: TRBJ1-1; v_gene: TRBV6-5; CDR3aa: CASSYSISGLNTEAFF
j_gene: TRBJ1-2; v_gene: TRBV29-1; CDR3aa: CSVGSPDRGQGGYTF
j_gene: TRBJ1-1; v_gene: TRBV4-2; CDR3aa: CASRENSGAGTEAFF
j_gene: TRBJ2-1; v_gene: TRBV29-1; CDR3aa: CSVPSGSSSYNEQFF
j_gene: TRBJ2-6; v_gene: TRBV30; CDR3aa: CAWSGGSSGANVLTF
j_gene: TRBJ2-5; v_gene: TRBV11-3; CDR3aa: CASSLGMGLQETQYF
j_gene: TRBJ2-2; v_gene: TRBV7-2; CDR3aa: CVSSLDQWSSGELFF
j_gene: TRBJ2-7; v_gene: TRBV6-1; CDR3aa: CASSEDSRDRRKYF
j_gene: TRBJ1-1; v_gene: TRBV4-2; CDR3aa: CASSPAAGIAGNTEAFF
j_gene: TRBJ2-1; v_gene: TRBV11-2; CDR3aa: CASSLESALAQQFF
j_gene: TRBJ2-7; v_gene: TRBV6-2/TRBV6-3; CDR3aa: CASSSPDRGRYEQYF
j_gene: TRBJ1-5; v_gene: TRBV12-3/TRBV12-4; CDR3aa: CASSLGQVGQPQHF